The 12 T cell receptor beta chains in this list originate from one sample, sequenced in a study of cytomegalovirus exposure and HLA in healthy donors. PCR used 60 Vbeta primers and 13 Jbeta primers. TCRdb keeps only in-frame clones here, not all; method: immunoSEQ multiplex PCR. In the table there are approximately 220,000 clones, 70% to 80% of which are singletons. Sequenced sample: PBMCs. The source is a woman aged 25 to 39 in good health and CMV-seronegative.

The chain joins TRBV11-2 to TRBJ1-3; D ambiguous. This CDR3 is built from 14 residues. Germline CDR1 and CDR2: SGHAT and FQNNGV. V was pared by 0 bases and J by 3 bases, with 6 bases between. CDR3 sequence: CASSLDRVGNTIYF. The CDR3 DNA follows: TGTGCCAGCAGCTTAGATCGGGTTGGAAACACCATATATTTT.

The rearrangement joins TRBV7-6 to TRBJ2-2; weak D call: TRBD1 (6 bases). Germline assignment: CDR1 SGHVS and CDR2 FNYEAQ. V shed 6 bases and J shed 0 bases, with 8 bases lying between them. This CDR3 comprises 14 residues. This chain's CDR3 is CASSGDTNTGELFF. CDR3 bases: TGTGCCAGCAGTGGGGACACGAACACCGGGGAGCTGTTTTTT.

Points on this clone: The germline gene is not matched at one end of the junction; a read error may be the cause. The chain has TRBV19 and TRBJ2-3; perhaps TRBD2 as D (6 bases). The germline V gene encodes CDR1 LNHDA and CDR2 SQIVND (reference sequence). The CDR3 length is 17 residues. This CDR3 reads CGSSRRLRGMGADTQYF. In DNA, the CDR3 is TGTGGCAGTAGTAGGAGGTTACGGGGGATGGGAGCAGATACGCAGTATTTT.

This sequence joins TRBV10-2 and TRBJ2-2, with 13 bases aligning to TRBD2. Germline CDR1 WSHSY, CDR2 SAAADI. Trimming removed 10 bases from V and 3 bases from J; junction bases left unmatched: 2. This CDR3 spans 14 amino acids. This chain's CDR3 is CATGTSGDTGELFF. DNA for the CDR3: TGCGCCACCGGGACTAGCGGGGACACCGGGGAGCTGTTTTTT.

CDR3 DNA: TGTGCCAGCAGCTGGGTTAGCGGGGCGAACACCGGGGAGCTGTTTTTT. Translated, it gives CASSWVSGANTGELFF. The chain couples TRBV5-4 to TRBJ2-2, with 8 bases that match TRBD2. CDR1 SGHNT and CDR2 YYREEE come from the germline V gene (reference sequence). This CDR3 region has 16 residues. Unmatched junction bases numbered 4, after V lost 3 bases and J lost 0 bases.

The gene calls are TRBV19 and TRBJ2-7, with 10 positions matching TRBD2. The CDR3 loop spans 18 amino acids. V lost 5 bases, J lost 6 bases, and 19 bases stayed unmatched. Germline lookup yields CDR1 LNHDA and CDR2 SQIVND (reference sequence). In DNA, the CDR3 is TGTGCCAGTAGTCGGAGGGTTGGTAGCGGGGGGCTCGCCGGCGAGCAGTACTTC. This translates into CASSRRVGSGGLAGEQYF.

The J gene is TRBJ1-5, the V gene TRBV19, with D possibly matching TRBD1 (5 bases). This CDR3 spans 17 amino acids. V was clipped by 3 bases and J by 4 bases, with 19 bases between them. In germline, CDR1 is LNHDA, CDR2 SQIVND (reference sequence). This CDR3 reads CASSMVGAQGLNQPQHF. CDR3 DNA: TGTGCCAGTAGTATGGTGGGCGCTCAGGGATTGAATCAGCCCCAGCATTTT. Variable domain in full (rest from reference TRBV19 and TRBJ1-5): DGGITQSPKYLFRKEGQNVTLSCEQNLNHDAMYWYRQDPGQGLRLIYYSQIVNDFQKGDIAEGYSVSREKKESFPLTVTSAQKNPTAFYLCASSMVGAQGLNQPQHFGDGTRLSIL.

Only a few counts were recorded for this clone. This sequence joins TRBV11-3 and TRBJ1-4; 11 bases are a match to TRBD1. The ends lost 5 bases at V and 6 bases at J; junction bases unmatched: 2. The CDR3 sequence is 14 residues long. Germline V lookup: CDR1 SGHNT, CDR2 YENEEA. CDR3 sequence: CASSPGQGDEKLFF. The CDR3, as DNA: TGTGCCAGCAGCCCGGGACAGGGGGATGAAAAACTGTTTTTT.

The chain employs TRBV7-9 and TRBJ1-5; TRBD1 might be the D (6 bases). The V end was cut by 3 bases, the J end by 5 bases, with 11 bases between. The CDR3 spans 14 residues. Germline V CDR1 and CDR2: SEHNR, FQNEAQ (reference sequence). For the CDR3, the DNA is TGTGCCAGCAGCTTCGAAGGGGGGGATCAGCCCCAGCATTTT. Its protein is CASSFEGGDQPQHF.

The V and J genes are TRBV9 and TRBJ1-4, with D tentatively TRBD1 (5 bases). The CDR3 is made up of 15 amino acids. Per the germline V gene, CDR1 is SGDLS and CDR2 is YYNGEE. V dropped 4 bases and J dropped 7 bases, with 17 bases sitting between them. Here the CDR3 reads CASSIGRGGVEKLFF. CDR3 coding DNA: TGTGCCAGCAGCATTGGTAGGGGAGGCGTTGAAAAACTGTTTTTT.

V is TRBV15 and J is TRBJ2-3, with D tentatively TRBD2 (5 bases). Germline V lookup: CDR1 LNHNV, CDR2 YYDKDF (reference sequence). This CDR3 comprises 13 residues. V lost 5 bases, J lost 9 bases, and 15 bases lay in between. The CDR3 region has the DNA TGTGCCACCAGCGGAACTAATAGCGACACGCAGTATTTT. Translated, it gives CATSGTNSDTQYF.

This clone was counted a few times. The CDR3: CASSAPGTGKETQYF. CDR3 DNA: TGTGCCAGCAGTGCTCCCGGGACAGGGAAAGAGACCCAGTACTTC. The V call is TRBV6-1, the J call TRBJ2-5; 9 nucleotides line up with TRBD1. Germline V lookup: CDR1 MNHNS, CDR2 SASEGT. V shed 4 bases, J shed 3 bases, and the junction held 6 bases outside the gene matches. This CDR3 has 15 residues.